These 21 T cell receptor beta chains were sequenced from one sample in a study of radiotherapy plus CTLA-4 blockade in lung cancer. Repertoires were generated with immunoSEQ multiplex PCR, while TCRdb's copy carries only in-frame clones and drops some. The table includes roughly 25,000 clones, about three quarters detected once. Sequencing was performed on peripheral blood, taken from a patient treated with radiotherapy plus ipilimumab. The receptors come from a human donor with non-small cell lung cancer who had stable disease on radiotherapy plus ipilimumab.

The chain has TRBV19 and TRBJ2-2; D may be TRBD1 or TRBD2 (8 bases each). The germline V and J ends were trimmed by 5 bases and 4 bases, with 20 bases remaining between them. Germline V gene data show CDR1 as LNHDA and CDR2 as SQIVND (reference sequence). This CDR3 region has 17 residues. Here the CDR3 reads CASSPRGREVPTGELFF. The CDR3 region has the DNA TGTGCCAGTAGTCCCAGGGGGCGGGAGGTTCCCACCGGGGAGCTGTTTTTT.

The chain links TRBV9 to TRBJ2-7; tentatively, D is TRBD1 (6 bases). Germline values: CDR1 SGDLS, CDR2 YYNGEE. Trimming left V 0 bases short and J 5 bases short, with 9 bases between. The CDR3 is 13 amino acids. CDR3 nucleotides: TGTGCCAGCAGCGTAGGTTCAGGGGACGAGCAGTACTTC. Translation gives CASSVGSGDEQYF.

This rearrangement joins TRBV6-1 to TRBJ2-6; 9 bases agree with TRBD1. J lost 0 bases, V lost 9 bases, and 3 bases had no gene match. The V gene's germline CDR1 is MNHNS and CDR2 SASEGT. The CDR3 is made up of 15 amino acids. DNA for the CDR3: TGTGCCAGTGGACAGGGGAGCTCTGGGGCCAACGTCCTGACTTTC. Its translation: CASGQGSSGANVLTF.

This chain uses TRBV7-6 with TRBJ2-1; 7 bases map to TRBD1. J was trimmed by 9 bases and V by 4 bases; bases with no gene match: 6. Germline assignment: CDR1 SGHVS and CDR2 FNYEAQ. The CDR3 sequence is 13 residues long. The CDR3 nucleotides are TGTGCCAGCAGCTCCGGGACAGCCACTGAGCAGTTCTTC. Translating gives CASSSGTATEQFF.

J is TRBJ2-7 and V is TRBV11-3; D tentatively fits TRBD1 or TRBD2 (5 bases each). Deletions cut 5 bases from V and 0 bases from J, with 14 bases between. The CDR3 totals 15 residues. Germline loops: CDR1 SGHNT, CDR2 YENEEA. The CDR3 DNA reads TGTGCCAGCAGCGGACTCCAGGGTATCTCCTACGAGCAGTACTTC. It codes for CASSGLQGISYEQYF. The variable domain in full, completed from reference TRBV11-3 and TRBJ2-7, reads EAGVVQSPRYKIIEKKQPVAFWCNPISGHNTLYWYLQNLGQGPELLIRYENEEAVDDSQLPKDRFSAERLKGVDSTLKIQPAELGDSAVYLCASSGLQGISYEQYFGPGTRLTVT.

A single count supports this clone. The CDR3 DNA is TGTGCCAGCAGCGGCCCCGGGAGGGCCTCAGTCGAGCAGTACTTC. Its protein is CASSGPGRASVEQYF. V and J are TRBV9 and TRBJ2-7; 8 nucleotides line up with TRBD2. Germline V gene lookup returns CDR1 SGDLS and CDR2 YYNGEE. The CDR3 spans 15 residues. V lost 3 bases and J lost 6; bases outside the gene matches: 11.

The V gene is TRBV6-5, the J gene TRBJ2-7; D is undetermined. This CDR3 is 12 amino acids long. Germline V gene lookup returns CDR1 MNHEY and CDR2 SVGAGI. Trimming stripped 5 bases from V and 3 bases from J, with 8 bases between. CDR3 region: CASSEVIYEQYF. In DNA, the CDR3 is TGTGCCAGCAGTGAAGTCATCTACGAGCAGTACTTC.

V is TRBV19 and J is TRBJ2-7; D gene unclear. This CDR3 spans 13 amino acids. CDR1 LNHDA and CDR2 SQIVND come from the germline V gene (reference sequence). With 5 bases removed from V and 1 base from J, the gap between germline ends came to 9 bases. CDR3 sequence: CASSPHRSYEQYF. In DNA form, the CDR3 reads TGTGCCAGTAGTCCTCACAGATCCTACGAGCAGTACTTC.

The chain combines TRBV4-1 with TRBJ2-3, with 8 bases matching TRBD2. Germline-derived CDR1 and CDR2 are MGHRA and YSYEKL. This CDR3 region has 22 residues. Unmatched junction bases numbered 23, after V lost 0 bases and J lost 3 bases. DNA for the CDR3: TGCGCCAGCAGCCAAGATCGTTGGGGACTAGGCAGCGGGAGTAGGGGGACAGATACGCAGTATTTT. Residues: CASSQDRWGLGSGSRGTDTQYF.

The chain carries TRBV7-8 and TRBJ2-1, with D tentatively TRBD1 (5 bases). Looked up from germline, CDR1 is SGHVS and CDR2 is FQNEAQ. The CDR3 contains 19 residues. V was cut by 2 bases and J by 0 bases, with 20 bases left in between. The CDR3 sequence is CASSLRRTTSWDSYNEQFF. CDR3 DNA: TGTGCCAGCAGCTTAAGGCGGACAACAAGTTGGGACTCCTACAATGAGCAGTTCTTC.

The chain employs TRBV11-2 and TRBJ2-1, with a tentative D call TRBD1 (5 bases). The CDR3 covers 14 residues. V shed 1 base and J shed 10 bases, with 14 bases lying between them. Looked up from germline, CDR1 is SGHAT and CDR2 is FQNNGV. CDR3 region: CASSLAARVPEQFF. The CDR3 bases are TGTGCCAGCAGCTTAGCCGCCAGGGTTCCCGAGCAGTTCTTC.

The V and J genes are TRBV2 and TRBJ2-7; 8 positions match TRBD1. This CDR3 is 13 amino acids long. V lost 4 bases and J lost 3; bases outside the gene matches: 2. Per germline, CDR1 SNHLY and CDR2 FYNNEI. CDR3 coding DNA: TGTGCCAGCAGTGGGACAGGGAACTACGAGCAGTACTTC. It specifies CASSGTGNYEQYF.

The chain employs TRBV19 and TRBJ1-1; a weak D match, TRBD1 (6 bases). Germline CDR1 is LNHDA and CDR2 is SQIVND (reference sequence). This CDR3 has 17 amino acids. V was trimmed by 3 bases and J by 0 bases, leaving 17 bases between them. Written as DNA, the CDR3 is TGTGCCAGTAGTATTAAACAGGGACCCCTAATGAACACTGAAGCTTTCTTT. Translated: CASSIKQGPLMNTEAFF.

This clone was observed a handful of times. The V gene is TRBV7-2, the J gene TRBJ2-7; D uncertain. Trimming left V 2 bases short and J 3 bases short, with 11 bases between. CDR1 is SGHTA, CDR2 FQGNSA, per germline. CDR3 length: 14 amino acids. CDR3 region: CASSLLPVFYEQYF. The CDR3 DNA reads TGTGCCAGCAGCTTATTACCAGTTTTCTACGAGCAGTACTTC.

This clone was seen a handful of times. The rearrangement uses TRBV18 and TRBJ1-5; 8 bases fit TRBD1. J was trimmed by 7 bases and V by 3 bases; bases with no gene match: 5. Germline CDR1 and CDR2: KGHSH and LQKENI. The CDR3 is made up of 14 amino acids. The CDR3, as DNA: TGTGCCAGCTCACCCAGGGGGCTGAACCAGCCCCAGCATTTT. It yields the protein CASSPRGLNQPQHF.

V gene TRBV7-9 combines with J gene TRBJ2-1, with 10 nucleotides matching TRBD2. V dropped 5 bases and J dropped 6; count of bases not matched to a gene: 10. Germline assignment: CDR1 SEHNR and CDR2 FQNEAQ (reference sequence). The CDR3 runs 16 residues. The CDR3 DNA is TGTGCCAGCAGCCCTTCCGGGCTAGCGGGAGTCAATGAGCAGTTCTTC. This sequence encodes CASSPSGLAGVNEQFF. Supplemented by reference TRBV7-9 and TRBJ2-1, the full variable domain reads DTGVSQNPRHKITKRGQNVTFRCDPISEHNRLYWYRQTLGQGPEFLTYFQNEAQLEKSRLLSDRFSAERPKGSFSTLEIQRTEQGDSAMYLCASSPSGLAGVNEQFFGPGTRLTVL.

DNA of the CDR3: TGTGCCAGCAGGGTCTTAGGTGGGGACACGGCCTATGGCTACACCTTC. Its protein product is CASRVLGGDTAYGYTF. The chain recombines TRBV13 with TRBJ1-2; D might be TRBD1 (6 bases). The CDR3 has 16 residues. Germline V lookup: CDR1 PRHDT, CDR2 FYEKMQ (reference sequence). V was cut by 6 bases and J by 4 bases, with 21 bases left in between.

The chain has TRBV7-6 and TRBJ2-3, with a possible D match to TRBD2 (6 bases). The CDR3 is 15 residues long. CDR1 is SGHVS and CDR2 is FNYEAQ in the germline V gene. Between the trimmed V and J ends, which lost 5 bases and 3 bases, there was a span of 15 bases. CDR3 region: CASSPRQGGTDTQYF. For the CDR3, the DNA is TGTGCCAGCAGCCCACGACAAGGAGGGACAGATACGCAGTATTTT.

This clone was observed a few times. The J gene is TRBJ2-7, the V gene TRBV7-9, with 8 nucleotides matching TRBD1. V lost 5 bases, J lost 12 bases, and 12 bases stayed unmatched. The CDR3 runs to 13 residues. CDR1 SEHNR and CDR2 FQNEAQ come from the germline V gene (reference sequence). The CDR3 sequence: CASSDRGQVTTYF. The CDR3 DNA follows: TGTGCCAGCAGCGACAGGGGACAGGTTACTACGTACTTC. Using reference TRBV7-9 and TRBJ2-7 for the parts outside the CDR3, the full variable domain is DTGVSQNPRHKITKRGQNVTFRCDPISEHNRLYWYRQTLGQGPEFLTYFQNEAQLEKSRLLSDRFSAERPKGSFSTLEIQRTEQGDSAMYLCASSDRGQVTTYFGPGTRLTVT.

J is TRBJ2-2 and V is TRBV27; the D is unclear. The CDR3 covers 14 residues. V was cut by 3 bases and J by 4 bases, with 9 bases left in between. Germline V CDR1 and CDR2: MNHEY, SMNVEV (reference sequence). CDR3 DNA sequence: TGTGCCAGCAGTTTCGTGGGAAGCACCGGGGAGCTGTTTTTT. It encodes CASSFVGSTGELFF.

The V gene is TRBV11-2, the J gene TRBJ2-1; no clear D gene. This CDR3 is built from 12 residues. V was clipped by 1 base and J by 9 bases, with 7 bases between them. CDR1 SGHAT and CDR2 FQNNGV come from the germline V gene. This CDR3 reads CASSLVAVEQFF. Written as DNA, the CDR3 is TGTGCCAGCAGCTTAGTAGCCGTTGAGCAGTTCTTC.